This TCR beta chain originates from a study of cytomegalovirus exposure and HLA in healthy donors. Findings and limits, study-wide: Fewer N-insertions (relative to the approximately 700-donor mean) were reportedly seen in an Asian-associated ancestry cluster in a later analysis.

The study ran its PCR with 60 Vbeta and 13 Jbeta primers. Some clones are missing from TCRdb's copy, which holds only in-frame ones; the method was immunoSEQ multiplex PCR. The data contain around 90,000 clones, 86% of them singletons. Concerning this clone itself: As yet, its antigen is unknown.

The V gene's germline CDR1 is SEHNR and CDR2 FQNEAQ (reference sequence). This CDR3 spans 14 amino acids. After removal of 3 bases from V and 5 bases from J, the junction contained 4 bases not matched to a gene. V is TRBV7-9 and J is TRBJ2-7; 10 bases match TRBD1. This TCR came from a man aged 25 to 40 in good health and CMV-seropositive. The sequenced sample was PBMCs. The CDR3 bases are TGTGCCAGCAGCTTCGGACAGGGGGTAGACGAGCAGTACTTC. Residues: CASSFGQGVDEQYF.